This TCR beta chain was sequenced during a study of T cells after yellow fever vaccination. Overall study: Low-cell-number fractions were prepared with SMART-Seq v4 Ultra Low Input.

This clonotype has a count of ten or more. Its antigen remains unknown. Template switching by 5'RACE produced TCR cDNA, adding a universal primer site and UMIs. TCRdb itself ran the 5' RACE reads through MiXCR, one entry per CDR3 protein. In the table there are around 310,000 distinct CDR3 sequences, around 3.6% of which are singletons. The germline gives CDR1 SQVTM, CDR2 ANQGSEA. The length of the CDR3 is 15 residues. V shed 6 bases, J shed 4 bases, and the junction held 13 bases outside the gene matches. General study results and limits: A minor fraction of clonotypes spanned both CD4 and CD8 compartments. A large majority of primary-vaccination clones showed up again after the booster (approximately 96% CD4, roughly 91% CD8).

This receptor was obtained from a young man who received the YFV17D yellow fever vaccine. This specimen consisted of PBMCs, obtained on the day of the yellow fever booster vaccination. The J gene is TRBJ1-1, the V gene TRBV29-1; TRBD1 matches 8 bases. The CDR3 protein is CSVQDTGGAITEAFF. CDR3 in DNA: TGCAGCGTCCAAGACACAGGGGGGGCGATCACTGAAGCTTTCTTT.